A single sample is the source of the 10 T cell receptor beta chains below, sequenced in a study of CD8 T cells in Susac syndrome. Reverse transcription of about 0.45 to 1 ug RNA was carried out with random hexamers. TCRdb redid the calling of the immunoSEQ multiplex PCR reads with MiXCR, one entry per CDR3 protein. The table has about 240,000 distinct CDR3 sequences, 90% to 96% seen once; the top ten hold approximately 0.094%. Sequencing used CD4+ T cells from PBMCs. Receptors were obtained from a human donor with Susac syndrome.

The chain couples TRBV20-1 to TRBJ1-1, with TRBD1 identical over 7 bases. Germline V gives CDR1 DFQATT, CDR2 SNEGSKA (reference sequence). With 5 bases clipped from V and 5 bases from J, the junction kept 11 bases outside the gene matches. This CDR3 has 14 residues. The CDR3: CSADDDRVPTEAFF. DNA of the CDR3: TGCAGTGCTGACGATGACAGGGTACCAACTGAAGCTTTCTTT.

CDR3 coding DNA: TGCAGTGGTATAGGACTAGCGGGCAACGAGCAGTACTTC. It translates to CSGIGLAGNEQYF. This rearrangement joins TRBV20-1 to TRBJ2-7; 11 nucleotides line up with TRBD2. V shed 7 bases, J shed 5 bases, and the junction held 7 bases outside the gene matches. The CDR3 contains 13 residues. The germline gives CDR1 DFQATT, CDR2 SNEGSKA (reference sequence).

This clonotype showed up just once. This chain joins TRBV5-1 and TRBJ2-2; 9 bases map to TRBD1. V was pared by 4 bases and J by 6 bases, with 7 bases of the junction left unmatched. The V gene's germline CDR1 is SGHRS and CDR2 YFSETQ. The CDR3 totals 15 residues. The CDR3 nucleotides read TGCGCCAGCAGCCTACAGACAGGGGGAGCCGGGGAGCTGTTTTTT. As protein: CASSLQTGGAGELFF. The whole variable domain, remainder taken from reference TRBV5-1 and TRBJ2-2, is KAGVTQTPRYLIKTRGQQVTLSCSPISGHRSVSWYQQTPGQGLQFLFEYFSETQRNKGNFPGRFSGRQFSNSRSEMNVSTLELGDSALYLCASSLQTGGAGELFFGEGSRLTVL.

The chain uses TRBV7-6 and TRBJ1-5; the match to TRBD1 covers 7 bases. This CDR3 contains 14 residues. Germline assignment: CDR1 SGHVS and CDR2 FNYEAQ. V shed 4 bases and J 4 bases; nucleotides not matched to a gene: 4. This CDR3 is CASSSDRANQPQHF. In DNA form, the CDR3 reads TGTGCCAGCAGCTCCGACAGGGCTAATCAGCCCCAGCATTTT.

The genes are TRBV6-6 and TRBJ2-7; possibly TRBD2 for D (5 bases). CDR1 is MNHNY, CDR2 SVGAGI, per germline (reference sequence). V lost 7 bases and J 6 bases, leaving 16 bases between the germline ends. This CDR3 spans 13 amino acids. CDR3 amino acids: CASTLTGVGEQYF. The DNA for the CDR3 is TGTGCCAGCACATTAACCGGGGTCGGCGAGCAGTACTTC.

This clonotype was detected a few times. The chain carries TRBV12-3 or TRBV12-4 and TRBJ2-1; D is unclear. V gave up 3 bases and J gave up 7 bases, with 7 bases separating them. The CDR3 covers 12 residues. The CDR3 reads CASSLVLNEQFF. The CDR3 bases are TGTGCCAGCAGTTTGGTACTGAATGAGCAGTTCTTC.

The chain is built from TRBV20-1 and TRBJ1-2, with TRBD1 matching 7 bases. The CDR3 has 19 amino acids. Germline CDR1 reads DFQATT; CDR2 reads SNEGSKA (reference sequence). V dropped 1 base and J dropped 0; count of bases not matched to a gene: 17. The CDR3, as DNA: TGCAGTGCTAGAGCGCCTTCCGGGACAGCCTCTTCGGCTAACTATGGCTACACCTTC. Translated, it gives CSARAPSGTASSANYGYTF.

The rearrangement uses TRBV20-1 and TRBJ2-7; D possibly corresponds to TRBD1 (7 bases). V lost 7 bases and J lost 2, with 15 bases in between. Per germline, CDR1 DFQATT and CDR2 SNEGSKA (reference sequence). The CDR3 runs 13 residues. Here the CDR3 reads CSVSGGRAYEQYF. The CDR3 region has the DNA TGCAGTGTTTCAGGGGGGAGAGCCTACGAGCAGTACTTC.

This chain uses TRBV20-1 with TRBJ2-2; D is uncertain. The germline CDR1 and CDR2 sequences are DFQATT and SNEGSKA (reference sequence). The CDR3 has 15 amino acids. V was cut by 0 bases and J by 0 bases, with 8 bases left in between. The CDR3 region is CSARDSTANTGELFF. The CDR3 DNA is TGCAGTGCTAGAGATAGCACTGCGAACACCGGGGAGCTGTTTTTT.

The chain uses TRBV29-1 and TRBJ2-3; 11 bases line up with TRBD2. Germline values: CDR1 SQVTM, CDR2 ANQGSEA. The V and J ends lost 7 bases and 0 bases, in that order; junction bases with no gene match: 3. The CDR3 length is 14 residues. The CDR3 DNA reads TGCAGCGCTAGCGGGAGGTCTAGCACAGATACGCAGTATTTT. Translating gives CSASGRSSTDTQYF.